The present T cell receptor (beta chain) was sequenced within a study of post-analysis software for immune sequencing data. This clonotype was found a few times. The CDR3 sequence is 16 residues long. CDR1 MNHEY and CDR2 SMNVEV come from the germline V gene (reference sequence). After removal of 4 bases from V and 6 bases from J, the junction contained 11 bases not matched to a gene. Each TCR beta cDNA library carried unique molecular identifiers. TCRdb ran MiXCR on the PCR reads and lists one entry per CDR3 protein. The sample holds 150,000 or so distinct CDR3 sequences; 35% to 40% are singletons and the top ten take around 30%.

The sequencing used blood, collected after autologous hematopoietic stem cell transplantation. The V and J genes are TRBV27 and TRBJ2-1; 8 bases match TRBD2. The receptor's source is a girl under 18 with multiple sclerosis. CDR3 loop: CASSSAGTSPGNEQFF. CDR3 coding DNA: TGTGCCAGCAGTTCCGCTGGGACTAGTCCAGGCAATGAGCAGTTCTTC.